Each of the 5 T cell receptor beta chains below was sequenced from the same sample in a study of PD-1 blockade in classical Hodgkin lymphoma. Generated by immunoSEQ multiplex PCR, the TCRdb table keeps only in-frame clones and is missing some. The sample holds over 50,000 clones, around nine tenths seen once. As to time point: cycle 4 day 1 (C4D1), after more than five weeks of nivolumab. Autologous stem cell transplantation was followed by relapse in every patient, and brentuximab vedotin exposure varied. The material sequenced was peripheral blood mononuclear cells (PBMCs), taken before the fourth cycle of nivolumab. Source of these receptors: a human donor with classical Hodgkin lymphoma.

This chain links TRBV21-1 with TRBJ1-5; no DNA check was done on the table's D call, TRBD1. TRBV21-1 is labeled a pseudogene. This CDR3 region has 16 residues. CDR3 amino acids: CASSKRPGQINQPQHF. CDR3 coding DNA: TGTGCCAGCAGCAAAAGACCGGGACAGATCAATCAGCCCCAGCATTTT.

The J gene is TRBJ2-1, the V gene TRBV5-1; 7 bases line up with TRBD1. The CDR3 is 16 residues long. The J segment lost 4 bases and the V segment lost 4 bases, leaving 11 bases of the junction unmatched. In germline, CDR1 is SGHRS, CDR2 YFSETQ. CDR3 coding DNA: TGCGCCAGCAGCCAACAGGGGATTGGGGCTTACAATGAGCAGTTCTTC. Translating it yields CASSQQGIGAYNEQFF.

This chain uses TRBV7-9 with TRBJ1-2, with D uncertain. Deletions cut 1 base from V and 0 bases from J, with 9 bases between. Looked up from germline, CDR1 is SEHNR and CDR2 is FQNEAQ (reference sequence). The CDR3 is 15 residues long. The CDR3 protein is CASSLVVPTNYGYTF. CDR3 coding DNA: TGTGCCAGCAGCTTAGTAGTGCCGACTAACTATGGCTACACCTTC.

The chain recombines TRBV18 with TRBJ1-3; D is possibly TRBD1 (5 bases). Looked up from germline, CDR1 is KGHSH and CDR2 is LQKENI. Trimming took 3 bases from V and 2 from J, leaving 11 bases between them. This CDR3 is 15 amino acids long. The CDR3 protein is CASSPGAGTGNTIYF. The CDR3 DNA is TGTGCCAGCTCACCTGGGGCAGGGACTGGAAACACCATATATTTT.

This clone was counted a single time. The chain links TRBV12-1 to TRBJ2-2. TRBV12-1 is described as a pseudogene. CDR3 length: 14 residues. The CDR3 sequence is CASIGTVLTGELFF. The CDR3 nucleotides are TGTGCCAGCATTGGGACCGTCCTCACCGGGGAGCTGTTTTTT.